Described below is a single T cell receptor beta chain sequence and its context. Its antigen is still unknown. CDR1 is DFQATT and CDR2 is SNEGSKA in the germline V gene (reference sequence). V gave up 5 bases and J gave up 7 bases, with 27 bases separating them. This CDR3 is 16 amino acids long. This sample is drawn from a study of identical twins. With template switching, a universal primer site was added, and the cDNA carried unique molecular identifiers. TCRdb independently ran MiXCR on the 5' RACE reads; one entry per CDR3 protein. The sample shows 500,000 to 550,000 distinct CDR3 sequences, less than 25% of them seen only once. Study observations and caveats: The abundant beta clonotypes from cord blood had fewer insertions, and memory repertoires had none of this.

These data also featured in a second study, about T cells expressing NK-cell markers. According to that study: Sorting in several experiments was restricted by an anti-gamma-delta TCR antibody to alpha-beta TCR T cells.

This receptor was obtained from a woman aged 18-29 years in good health. The chain is built from TRBV20-1 and TRBJ2-7; D tentatively reads TRBD1 or TRBD2 (5 bases each). What was sequenced was CD4+ T cells sorted from blood. CDR3 sequence (DNA): TGCAGTGCTGCGGATTCCGGGACCCGAGGGTCGGGAGAGCAGTACTTC. It is translated as CSAADSGTRGSGEQYF.